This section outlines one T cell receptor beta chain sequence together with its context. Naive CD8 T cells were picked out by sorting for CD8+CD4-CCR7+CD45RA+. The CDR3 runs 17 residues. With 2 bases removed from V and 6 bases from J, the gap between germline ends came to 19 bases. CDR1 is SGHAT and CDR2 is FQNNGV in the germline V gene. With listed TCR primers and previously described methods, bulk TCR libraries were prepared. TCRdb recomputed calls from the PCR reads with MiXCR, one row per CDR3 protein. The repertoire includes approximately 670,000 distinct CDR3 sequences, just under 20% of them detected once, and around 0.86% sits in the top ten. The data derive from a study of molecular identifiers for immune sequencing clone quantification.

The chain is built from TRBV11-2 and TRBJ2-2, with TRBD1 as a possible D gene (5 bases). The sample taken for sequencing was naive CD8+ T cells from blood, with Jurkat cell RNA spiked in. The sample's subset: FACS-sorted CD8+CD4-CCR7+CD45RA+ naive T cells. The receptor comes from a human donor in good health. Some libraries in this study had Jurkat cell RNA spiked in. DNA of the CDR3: TGTGCCAGCAGCTTAATAGGGGATTCGAGCCGGGCCGGGGAGCTGTTTTTT. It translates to CASSLIGDSSRAGELFF. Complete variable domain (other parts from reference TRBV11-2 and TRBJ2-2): EAGVAQSPRYKIIEKRQSVAFWCNPISGHATLYWYQQILGQGPKLLIQFQNNGVVDDSQLPKDRFSAERLKGVDSTLKIQPAKLEDSAVYLCASSLIGDSSRAGELFFGEGSRLTVL.